Listed below are T cell receptor beta chains from one sample, sequenced in a study of control samples from healthy donors and cancer patients. The table came from immunoSEQ multiplex PCR; TCRdb's copy has only in-frame clones and leaves some out. Here the sample spans under 20,000 clones, around 83% being singletons. The sequenced sample consisted of PBMCs. The origin of the receptors is a man older than 75 with head and neck cancer. Each CDR3 is given with its conserved first and last residue. Each record gives: clone size, V gene, J gene, D gene, CDR3 DNA, CDR3 protein. A D gene is named only where the DNA matches it firmly. Expanded clones get a size class; other rows say once, few or many, or leave the size out.

size: few
V: TRBV5-1
J: TRBJ2-5
D: TRBD1
DNA: TGCGCCAGCACTACCTACCCGGGACAGGGAGGGGAGACCCAGTACTTC
CDR3: CASTTYPGQGGETQYF

size: NA
V: TRBV4-1
J: TRBJ1-1
D: NA
DNA: TGCGCCAGCAGCCAAGTGGGGGGCTCCACTGAAGCTTTCTTT
CDR3: CASSQVGGSTEAFF

size: NA
V: TRBV7-6
J: TRBJ2-2
D: TRBD2
DNA: TGTGCCAGCAGCTTAGTACCCCAGCGGGAGGCCCCCGGCGGGGAGCTGTTTTTT
CDR3: CASSLVPQREAPGGELFF

size: NA
V: TRBV5-1
J: TRBJ1-5
D: NA
DNA: TGCGCCAGCAGCTTGGCCGGGCGGTCCGGTCAGCCCCAGCATTTT
CDR3: CASSLAGRSGQPQHF

size: NA
V: TRBV9
J: TRBJ2-3
D: NA
DNA: TGTGCCAGCGCGACGGGGGGCACAGATACGCAGTATTTT
CDR3: CASATGGTDTQYF

size: NA
V: TRBV3-1/TRBV3-2
J: TRBJ2-3
D: NA
DNA: TGTGCCAGCAGCCAGGCGGGGGCCAACGCAGATACGCAGTATTTT
CDR3: CASSQAGANADTQYF

size: NA
V: TRBV14
J: TRBJ1-5
D: NA
DNA: TGTGCCAGCAGCCAACTGAATCAGCCCCAGCATTTT
CDR3: CASSQLNQPQHF

size: NA
V: TRBV7-2
J: TRBJ2-7
D: TRBD1
DNA: TGTGCCAGCAGCTACGACAGGGGGCGGGAAAACGAGCAGTACTTC
CDR3: CASSYDRGRENEQYF

size: once
V: TRBV19
J: TRBJ2-1
D: NA
DNA: TGTGCCAGTAGTATCTTCGCAGGCACCTACAATGAGCAGTTCTTC
CDR3: CASSIFAGTYNEQFF

size: NA
V: TRBV4-2
J: TRBJ2-4
D: NA
DNA: TGTGCCAGCAGCCAAGATGCCACTAGGGAGTTTCAGTACTTC
CDR3: CASSQDATREFQYF

size: once
V: TRBV11-2
J: TRBJ2-7
D: NA
DNA: TGTGCCAGCAGCTTAGGGGCTTCCTACGAGCAGTACTTC
CDR3: CASSLGASYEQYF

size: NA
V: TRBV4-3
J: TRBJ2-7
D: TRBD2
DNA: TGCGCCAGCAGCCTCGACCGGGACTACAACGAGCAGTACTTC
CDR3: CASSLDRDYNEQYF

size: NA
V: TRBV9
J: TRBJ2-7
D: NA
DNA: TGTGCCAGCAGCGAGATGGACAGCTTCTCCTACGAGCAGTACTTC
CDR3: CASSEMDSFSYEQYF

size: NA
V: TRBV9
J: TRBJ2-1
D: TRBD2
DNA: TGTGCCAGCAGCGTAGGGACTAGTCACAATGAGCAGTTCTTC
CDR3: CASSVGTSHNEQFF

size: NA
V: TRBV7-6
J: TRBJ2-7
D: NA
DNA: TGTGCCAGCAGCTTAGGACAGGCTAAACAGTACTTC
CDR3: CASSLGQAKQYF

size: NA
V: TRBV7-2
J: TRBJ2-2
D: TRBD2
DNA: TGTGCCAGCAGCACAACTAGCGGGATAGCCGGGGAGCTGTTTTTT
CDR3: CASSTTSGIAGELFF

size: NA
V: TRBV4-3
J: TRBJ2-1
D: NA
DNA: TGCGCCAGCAGCCAAGAAGGCCCAGGGTCATTCTACAATGAGCAGTTCTTC
CDR3: CASSQEGPGSFYNEQFF

size: NA
V: TRBV9
J: TRBJ2-5
D: NA
DNA: TGTGCCAGCAGCCCCGGCCAGACCCAGTACTTC
CDR3: CASSPGQTQYF

size: NA
V: TRBV19
J: TRBJ1-5
D: NA
DNA: TGTGCCAGCCGGGACGGAAACGGGGTCCAGCCCCAGCATTTT
CDR3: CASRDGNGVQPQHF

size: NA
V: TRBV4-1
J: TRBJ2-2
D: NA
DNA: TGCGCCAGCAGCCTTTACATGGGGGCGAACACCGGGGAGCTGTTTTTT
CDR3: CASSLYMGANTGELFF

size: NA
V: TRBV10-2
J: TRBJ2-2
D: NA
DNA: TGCGCCAGCAGTGATGGGGTCCACACCGGGGAGCTGTTTTTT
CDR3: CASSDGVHTGELFF